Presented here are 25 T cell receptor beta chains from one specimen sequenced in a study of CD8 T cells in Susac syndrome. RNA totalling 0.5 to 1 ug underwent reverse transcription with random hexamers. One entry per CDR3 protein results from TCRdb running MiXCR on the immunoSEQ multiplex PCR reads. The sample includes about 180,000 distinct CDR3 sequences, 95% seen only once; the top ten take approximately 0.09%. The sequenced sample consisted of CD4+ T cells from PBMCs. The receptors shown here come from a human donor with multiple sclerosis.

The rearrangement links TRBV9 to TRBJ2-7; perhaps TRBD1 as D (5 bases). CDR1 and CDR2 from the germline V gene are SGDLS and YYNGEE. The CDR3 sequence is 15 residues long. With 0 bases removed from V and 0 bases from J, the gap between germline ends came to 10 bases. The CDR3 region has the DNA TGTGCCAGCAGCGTAGATTCAGGGTCCTCCTACGAGCAGTACTTC. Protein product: CASSVDSGSSYEQYF.

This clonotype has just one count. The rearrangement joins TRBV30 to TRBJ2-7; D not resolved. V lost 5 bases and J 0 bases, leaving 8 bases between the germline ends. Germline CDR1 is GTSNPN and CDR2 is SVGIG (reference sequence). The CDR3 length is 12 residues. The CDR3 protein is CAWGGSSYEQYF. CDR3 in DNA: TGTGCCTGGGGCGGCAGCTCCTACGAGCAGTACTTC. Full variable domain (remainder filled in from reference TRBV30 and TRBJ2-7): SQTIHQWPATLVQPVGSPLSLECTVEGTSNPNLYWYRQAAGRGLQLLFYSVGIGQISSEVPQNLSASRPQDRQFILSSKKLLLSDSGFYLCAWGGSSYEQYFGPGTRLTVT.

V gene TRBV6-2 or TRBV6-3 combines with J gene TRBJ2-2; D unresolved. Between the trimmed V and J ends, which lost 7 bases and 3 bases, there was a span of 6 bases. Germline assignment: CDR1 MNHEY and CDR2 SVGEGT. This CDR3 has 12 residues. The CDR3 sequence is CASKKDTGELFF. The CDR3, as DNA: TGTGCCAGCAAAAAGGACACCGGGGAGCTGTTTTTT.

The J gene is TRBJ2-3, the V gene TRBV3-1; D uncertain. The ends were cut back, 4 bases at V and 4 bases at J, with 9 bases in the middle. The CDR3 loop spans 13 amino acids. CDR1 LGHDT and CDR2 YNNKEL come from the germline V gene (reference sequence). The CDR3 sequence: CASSPYGPDTQYF. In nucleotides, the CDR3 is TGTGCCAGCAGCCCGTACGGACCAGATACGCAGTATTTT.

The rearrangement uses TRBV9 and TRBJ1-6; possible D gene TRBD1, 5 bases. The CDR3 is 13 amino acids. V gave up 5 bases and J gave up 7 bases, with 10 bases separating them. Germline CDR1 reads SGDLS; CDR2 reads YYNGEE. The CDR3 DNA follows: TGTGCCAGCAGAGGAGGGGAGAATTCACCCCTCCACTTT. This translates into CASRGGENSPLHF.

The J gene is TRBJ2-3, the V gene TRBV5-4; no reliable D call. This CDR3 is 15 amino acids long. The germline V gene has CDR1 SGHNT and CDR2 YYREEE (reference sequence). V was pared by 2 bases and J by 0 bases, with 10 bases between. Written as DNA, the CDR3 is TGTGCCAGCAGCTTTGACTCCCAGAGCACAGATACGCAGTATTTT. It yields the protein CASSFDSQSTDTQYF.

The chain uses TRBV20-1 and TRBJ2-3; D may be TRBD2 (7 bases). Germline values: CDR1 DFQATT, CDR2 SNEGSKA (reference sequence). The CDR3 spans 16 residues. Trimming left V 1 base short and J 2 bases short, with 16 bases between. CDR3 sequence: CSARVGAGATTDTQYF. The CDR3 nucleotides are TGCAGTGCTAGAGTTGGCGCGGGGGCCACCACAGATACGCAGTATTTT.

The CDR3 bases are TGTGCCAGCAGTTACAGTGGACTAGCGTACTACAATGAGCAGTTCTTC. This gives the protein CASSYSGLAYYNEQFF. The chain is built from TRBV6-5 and TRBJ2-1; 9 nucleotides match TRBD2. The CDR3 totals 16 residues. The germline gives CDR1 MNHEY, CDR2 SVGAGI. The J segment lost 3 bases and the V segment lost 2 bases, leaving 5 bases of the junction unmatched.

As DNA, the CDR3 is TGTGCCAGCAGCTTAATCGCGGACAGAGAGCAGTACTTC. Amino acids: CASSLIADREQYF. This rearrangement joins TRBV7-2 to TRBJ2-7; weak D call: TRBD1 (6 bases). Germline assignment: CDR1 SGHTA and CDR2 FQGNSA. The CDR3 extends over 13 amino acids. V was cut by 2 bases and J by 7 bases, with 12 bases left in between.

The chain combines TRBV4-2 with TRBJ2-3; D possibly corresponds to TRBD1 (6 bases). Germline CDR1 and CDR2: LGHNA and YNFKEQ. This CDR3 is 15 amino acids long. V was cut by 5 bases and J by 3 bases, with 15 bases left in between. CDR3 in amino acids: CASSGGPQGTDTQYF. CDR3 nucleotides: TGTGCCAGCAGCGGGGGACCCCAGGGGACAGATACGCAGTATTTT.

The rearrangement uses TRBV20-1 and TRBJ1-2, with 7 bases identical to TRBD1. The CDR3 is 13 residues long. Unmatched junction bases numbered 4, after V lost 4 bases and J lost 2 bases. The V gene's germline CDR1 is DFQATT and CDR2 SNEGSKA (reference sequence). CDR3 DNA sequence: TGCAGTGCTAACAGGGGCACCAACTATGGCTACACCTTC. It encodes CSANRGTNYGYTF.

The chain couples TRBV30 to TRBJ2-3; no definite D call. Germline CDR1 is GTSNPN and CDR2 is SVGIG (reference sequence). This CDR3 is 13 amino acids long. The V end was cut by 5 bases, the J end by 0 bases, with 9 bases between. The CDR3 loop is CAWRATSTDTQYF. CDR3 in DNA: TGTGCCTGGCGGGCGACTAGCACAGATACGCAGTATTTT.

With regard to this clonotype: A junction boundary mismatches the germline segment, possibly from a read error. This chain's CDR3 is CASRQALALGDNEQFF. In nucleotides, the CDR3 is TGTGCCAGCAGGCAAGCTCTGGCCTTAGGAGACAATGAGCAGTTCTTC. The rearrangement links TRBV14 to TRBJ2-1; D remains unclear. Germline V CDR1 and CDR2: SGHDN, FVKESK. The CDR3 consists of 16 residues.

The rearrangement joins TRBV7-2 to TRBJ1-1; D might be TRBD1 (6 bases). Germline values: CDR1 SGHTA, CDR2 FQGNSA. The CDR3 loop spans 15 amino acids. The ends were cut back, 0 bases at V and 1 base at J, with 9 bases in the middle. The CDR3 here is CASSLAGDTNTEAFF. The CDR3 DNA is TGTGCCAGCAGCTTAGCAGGGGACACGAACACTGAAGCTTTCTTT.

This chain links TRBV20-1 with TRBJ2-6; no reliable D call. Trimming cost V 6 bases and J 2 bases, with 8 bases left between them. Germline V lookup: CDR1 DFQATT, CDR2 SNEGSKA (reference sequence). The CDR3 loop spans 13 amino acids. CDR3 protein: CSARHAGANVLTF. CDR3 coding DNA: TGCAGTGCCAGACATGCTGGGGCCAACGTCCTGACTTTC.

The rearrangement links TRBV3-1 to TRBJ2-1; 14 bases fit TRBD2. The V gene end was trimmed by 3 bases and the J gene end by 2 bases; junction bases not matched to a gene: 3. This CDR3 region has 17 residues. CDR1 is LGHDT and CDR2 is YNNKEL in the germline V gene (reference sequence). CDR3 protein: CASSHLGLAGAYNEQFF. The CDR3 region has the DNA TGTGCCAGCAGCCACCTGGGACTAGCGGGGGCCTACAATGAGCAGTTCTTC.

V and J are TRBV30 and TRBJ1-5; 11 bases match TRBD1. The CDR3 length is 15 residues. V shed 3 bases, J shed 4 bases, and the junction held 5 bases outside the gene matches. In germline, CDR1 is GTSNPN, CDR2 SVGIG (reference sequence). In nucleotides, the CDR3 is TGTGCCTGGAGCCCCGGACAGGGGGCGAATCAGCCCCAGCATTTT. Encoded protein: CAWSPGQGANQPQHF.

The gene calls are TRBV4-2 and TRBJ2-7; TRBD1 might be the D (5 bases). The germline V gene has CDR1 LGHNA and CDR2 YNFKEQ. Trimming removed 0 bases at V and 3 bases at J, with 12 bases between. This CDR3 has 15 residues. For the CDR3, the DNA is TGTGCCAGCAGCCAAGAAAAGACAGCTTTCTACGAGCAGTACTTC. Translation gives CASSQEKTAFYEQYF.

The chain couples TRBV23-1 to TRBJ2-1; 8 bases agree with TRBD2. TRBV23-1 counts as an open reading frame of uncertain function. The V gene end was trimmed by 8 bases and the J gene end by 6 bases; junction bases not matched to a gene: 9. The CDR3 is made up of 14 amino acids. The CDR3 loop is CASFYVREGNEQFF. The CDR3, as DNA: TGCGCCAGCTTCTACGTCCGGGAGGGCAATGAGCAGTTCTTC.

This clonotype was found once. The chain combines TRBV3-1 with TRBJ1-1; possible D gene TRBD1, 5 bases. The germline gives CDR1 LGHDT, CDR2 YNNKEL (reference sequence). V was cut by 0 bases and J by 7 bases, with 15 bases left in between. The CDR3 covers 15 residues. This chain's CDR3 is CASSQDSRGTGEAFF. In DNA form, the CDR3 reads TGTGCCAGCAGCCAAGATTCACGAGGGACTGGTGAAGCTTTCTTT.

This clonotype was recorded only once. CDR3 in amino acids: CASSKEGDPYEQYF. The CDR3 DNA reads as TGTGCCAGCAGCAAAGAGGGAGATCCCTACGAGCAGTACTTC. The rearrangement uses TRBV21-1 and TRBJ2-7. TRBV21-1 is annotated as a pseudogene. The CDR3 is 14 residues long.

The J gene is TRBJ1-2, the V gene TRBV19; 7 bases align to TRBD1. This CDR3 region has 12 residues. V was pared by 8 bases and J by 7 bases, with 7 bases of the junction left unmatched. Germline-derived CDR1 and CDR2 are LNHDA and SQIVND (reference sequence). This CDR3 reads CASGERGLGYTF. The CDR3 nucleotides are TGTGCCAGTGGCGAGAGGGGGCTTGGCTACACCTTC.

The CDR3 protein is CASSDGGPDTQYF. CDR3 DNA sequence: TGTGCCAGCAGTGACGGGGGCCCAGATACGCAGTATTTT. The V gene is TRBV6-4, the J gene TRBJ2-3; maybe TRBD1 (6 bases). Germline CDR1 MRHNA, CDR2 SNTAGT. The CDR3 length is 13 residues. Deletions cut 2 bases from V and 4 bases from J, with 7 bases between.

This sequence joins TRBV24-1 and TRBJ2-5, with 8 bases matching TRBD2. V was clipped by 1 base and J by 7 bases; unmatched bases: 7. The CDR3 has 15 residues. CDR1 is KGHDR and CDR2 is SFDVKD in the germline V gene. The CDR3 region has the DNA TGTGCCACCAGTGATTTACGGGGGGGTCTGTGGACCCAGTACTTC. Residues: CATSDLRGGLWTQYF.

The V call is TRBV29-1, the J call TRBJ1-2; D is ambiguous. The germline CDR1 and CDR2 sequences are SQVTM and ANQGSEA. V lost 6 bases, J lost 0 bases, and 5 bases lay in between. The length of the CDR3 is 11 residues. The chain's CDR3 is CSVTTNYGYTF. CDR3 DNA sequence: TGCAGCGTCACGACTAACTATGGCTACACCTTC.